The clone carrying this T cell receptor beta chain was found a few times. The sample is drawn from a study of T cells in localized non-small cell lung cancer. The data were produced by immunoSEQ multiplex PCR, yet TCRdb's version contains in-frame clones alone and is incomplete. The sample carries thousands of clones, under 40% recorded once. Sequencing was performed on normal lung tissue next to the tumor, taken before any cancer treatment. The source of this sequence is a man between 40 and 70 years old with stage I lung adenocarcinoma.

CDR3 bases: TGTGCCTGGAACGGACAGGGGGACGATGAAAAACTGTTTTTT. Its translation: CAWNGQGDDEKLFF. The chain uses TRBV30 and TRBJ1-4; 10 positions agree with TRBD1. Germline V CDR1 and CDR2: GTSNPN, SVGIG (reference sequence). CDR3 length: 14 residues. The junction had 5 bases not matched to a gene; V was cut back by 4 bases and J by 6 bases.